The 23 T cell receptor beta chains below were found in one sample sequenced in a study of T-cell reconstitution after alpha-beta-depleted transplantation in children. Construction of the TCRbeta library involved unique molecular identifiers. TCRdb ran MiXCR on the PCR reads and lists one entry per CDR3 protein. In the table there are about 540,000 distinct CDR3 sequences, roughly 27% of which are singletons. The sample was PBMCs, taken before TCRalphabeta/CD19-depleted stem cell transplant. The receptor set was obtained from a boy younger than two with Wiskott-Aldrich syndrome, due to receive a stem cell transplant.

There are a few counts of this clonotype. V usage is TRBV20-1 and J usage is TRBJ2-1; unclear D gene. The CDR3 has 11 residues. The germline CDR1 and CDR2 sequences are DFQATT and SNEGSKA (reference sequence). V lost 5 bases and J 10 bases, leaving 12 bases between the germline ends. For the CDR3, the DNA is TGCAGTGCTCAAGGAGCTGGGGAGCAGTTCTTC. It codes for CSAQGAGEQFF.

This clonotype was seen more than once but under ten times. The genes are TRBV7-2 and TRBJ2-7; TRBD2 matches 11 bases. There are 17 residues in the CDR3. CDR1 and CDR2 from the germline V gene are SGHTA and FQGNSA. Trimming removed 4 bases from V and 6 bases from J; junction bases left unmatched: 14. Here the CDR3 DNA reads TGTGCCAGCAGCTCGACGCTTAGCGGGAGGGGAGTCGGCGAGCAGTACTTC. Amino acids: CASSSTLSGRGVGEQYF.

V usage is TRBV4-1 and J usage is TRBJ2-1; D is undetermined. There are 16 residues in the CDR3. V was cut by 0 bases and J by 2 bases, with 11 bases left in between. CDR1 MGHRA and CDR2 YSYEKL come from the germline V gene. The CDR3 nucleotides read TGCGCCAGCAGCCAAGAGTGGCTTTCTCCCTACAATGAGCAGTTCTTC. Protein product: CASSQEWLSPYNEQFF.

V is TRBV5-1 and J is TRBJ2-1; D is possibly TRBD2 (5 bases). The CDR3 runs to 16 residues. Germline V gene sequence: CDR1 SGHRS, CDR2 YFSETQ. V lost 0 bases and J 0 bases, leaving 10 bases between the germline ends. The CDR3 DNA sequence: TGCGCCAGCAGCTTGGTTACGGGAAGCTCCTACAATGAGCAGTTCTTC. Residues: CASSLVTGSSYNEQFF.

The CDR3 sequence: CAISAGLAENIQYF. In nucleotides, the CDR3 is TGTGCCATCAGTGCCGGACTAGCGGAGAACATTCAGTACTTC. The J gene is TRBJ2-4, the V gene TRBV10-3; 10 bases align to TRBD2. CDR1 is ENHRY and CDR2 is SYGVKD in the germline V gene. J gave up 7 bases and V 4 bases, and 4 bases lay outside the gene matches. The CDR3 spans 14 residues.

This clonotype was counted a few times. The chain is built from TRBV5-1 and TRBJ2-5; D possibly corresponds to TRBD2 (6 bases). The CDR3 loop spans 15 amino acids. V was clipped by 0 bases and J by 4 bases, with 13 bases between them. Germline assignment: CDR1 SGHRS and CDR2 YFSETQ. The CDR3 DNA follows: TGCGCCAGCAGCTTGGTCGGGAGTTGGAGAGAGACCCAGTACTTC. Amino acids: CASSLVGSWRETQYF.

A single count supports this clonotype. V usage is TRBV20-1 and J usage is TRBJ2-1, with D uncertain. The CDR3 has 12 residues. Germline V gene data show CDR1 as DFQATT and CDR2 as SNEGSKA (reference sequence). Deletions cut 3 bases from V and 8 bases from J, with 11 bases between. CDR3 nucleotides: TGCAGTGCTAGCACCGAACTGGATGAGCAGTTCTTC. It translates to CSASTELDEQFF.

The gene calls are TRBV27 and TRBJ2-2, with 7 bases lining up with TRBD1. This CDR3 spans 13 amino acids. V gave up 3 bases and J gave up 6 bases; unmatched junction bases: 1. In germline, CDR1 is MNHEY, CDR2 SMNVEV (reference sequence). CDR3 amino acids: CASSFRGPGELFF. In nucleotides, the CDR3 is TGTGCCAGCAGTTTTAGGGGGCCCGGGGAGCTGTTTTTT.

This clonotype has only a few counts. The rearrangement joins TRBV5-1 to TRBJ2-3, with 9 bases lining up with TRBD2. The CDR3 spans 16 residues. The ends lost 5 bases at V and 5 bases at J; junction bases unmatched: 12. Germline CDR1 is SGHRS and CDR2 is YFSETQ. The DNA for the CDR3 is TGCGCCAGCAGTTCGGACAGGACTAGCGATAGAGATACGCAGTATTTT. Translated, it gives CASSSDRTSDRDTQYF.

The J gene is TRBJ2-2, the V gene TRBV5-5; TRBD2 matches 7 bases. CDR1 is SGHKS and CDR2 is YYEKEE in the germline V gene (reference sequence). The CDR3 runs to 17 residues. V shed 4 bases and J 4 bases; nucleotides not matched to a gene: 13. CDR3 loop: CASSGAPSGIITGELFF. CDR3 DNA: TGTGCCAGCAGCGGTGCTCCTAGCGGCATTATCACCGGGGAGCTGTTTTTT.

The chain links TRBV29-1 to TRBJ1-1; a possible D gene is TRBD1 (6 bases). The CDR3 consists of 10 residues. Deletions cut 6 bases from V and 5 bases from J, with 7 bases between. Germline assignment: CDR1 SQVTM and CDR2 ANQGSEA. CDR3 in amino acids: CSVRGTEAFF. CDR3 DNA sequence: TGCAGCGTCAGGGGAACTGAAGCTTTCTTT.

CDR3 in DNA: TGCAGTGCCAGCAACCTAGCGGGAGCCCCCTACAATGAGCAGTTCTTC. As protein: CSASNLAGAPYNEQFF. The gene calls are TRBV20-1 and TRBJ2-1; 10 bases match TRBD2. CDR1 and CDR2 from the germline V gene are DFQATT and SNEGSKA (reference sequence). The CDR3 is 16 residues long. V lost 6 bases, J lost 2 bases, and 10 bases stayed unmatched.

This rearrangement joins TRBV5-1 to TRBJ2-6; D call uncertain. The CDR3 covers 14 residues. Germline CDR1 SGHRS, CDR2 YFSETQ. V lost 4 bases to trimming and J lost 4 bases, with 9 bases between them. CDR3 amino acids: CASSPPAGANVLTF. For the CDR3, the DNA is TGCGCCAGCAGCCCCCCAGCGGGGGCCAACGTCCTGACTTTC.

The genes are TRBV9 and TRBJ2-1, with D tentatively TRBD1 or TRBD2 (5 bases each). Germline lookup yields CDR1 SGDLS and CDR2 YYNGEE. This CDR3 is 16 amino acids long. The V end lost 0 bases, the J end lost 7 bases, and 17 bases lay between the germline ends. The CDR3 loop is CASSVGGTLGGNEQFF. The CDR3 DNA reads TGTGCCAGCAGCGTAGGAGGGACCCTGGGCGGGAATGAGCAGTTCTTC. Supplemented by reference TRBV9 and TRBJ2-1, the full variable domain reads DSGVTQTPKHLITATGQRVTLRCSPRSGDLSVYWYQQSLDQGLQFLIQYYNGEERAKGNILERFSAQQFPDLHSELNLSSLELGDSALYFCASSVGGTLGGNEQFFGPGTRLTVL.

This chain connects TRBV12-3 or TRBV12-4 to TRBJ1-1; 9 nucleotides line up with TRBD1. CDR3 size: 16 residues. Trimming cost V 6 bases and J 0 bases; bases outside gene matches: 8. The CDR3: CASSAQGATMNTEAFF. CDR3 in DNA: TGTGCCAGCAGCGCACAGGGGGCTACAATGAACACTGAAGCTTTCTTT.

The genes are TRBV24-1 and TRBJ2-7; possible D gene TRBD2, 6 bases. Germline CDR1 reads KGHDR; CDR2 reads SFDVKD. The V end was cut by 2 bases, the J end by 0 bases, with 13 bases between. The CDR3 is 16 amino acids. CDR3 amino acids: CATSDSRESSSYEQYF. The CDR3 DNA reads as TGTGCCACCAGTGATTCGCGGGAATCGAGCTCCTACGAGCAGTACTTC.

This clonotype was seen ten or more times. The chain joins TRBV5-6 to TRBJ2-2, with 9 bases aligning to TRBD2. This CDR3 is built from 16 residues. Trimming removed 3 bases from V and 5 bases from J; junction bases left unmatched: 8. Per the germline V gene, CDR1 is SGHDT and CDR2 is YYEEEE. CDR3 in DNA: TGTGCCAGCAGCTCCGGTTTAGCGGGAGTAACCGGGGAGCTGTTTTTT. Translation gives CASSSGLAGVTGELFF.

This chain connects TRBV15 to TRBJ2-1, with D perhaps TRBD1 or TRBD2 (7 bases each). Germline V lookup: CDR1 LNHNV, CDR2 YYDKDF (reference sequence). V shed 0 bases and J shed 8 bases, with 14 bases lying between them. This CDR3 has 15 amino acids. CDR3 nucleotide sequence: TGTGCCACCAGCAGAGAGGGAGGGGGCAGGGATGAGCAGTTCTTC. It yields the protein CATSREGGGRDEQFF.

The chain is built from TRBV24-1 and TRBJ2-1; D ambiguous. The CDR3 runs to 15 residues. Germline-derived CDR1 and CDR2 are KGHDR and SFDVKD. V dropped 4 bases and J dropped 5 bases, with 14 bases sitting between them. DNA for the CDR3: TGTGCCACCAGTGACCCTTGGGTTTCGAACAATGAGCAGTTCTTC. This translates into CATSDPWVSNNEQFF.

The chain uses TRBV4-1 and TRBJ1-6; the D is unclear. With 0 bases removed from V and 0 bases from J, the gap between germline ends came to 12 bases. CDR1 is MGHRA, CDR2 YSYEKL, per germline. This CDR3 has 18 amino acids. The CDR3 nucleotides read TGCGCCAGCAGCCAAGATCTAGGTGGGAGCTCCTATAATTCACCCCTCCACTTT. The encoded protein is CASSQDLGGSSYNSPLHF.

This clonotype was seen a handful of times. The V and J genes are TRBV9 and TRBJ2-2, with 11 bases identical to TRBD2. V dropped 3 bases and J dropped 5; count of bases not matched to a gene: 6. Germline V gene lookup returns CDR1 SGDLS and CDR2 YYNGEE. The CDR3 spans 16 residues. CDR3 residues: CASSALAGGRTGELFF. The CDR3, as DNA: TGTGCCAGCAGCGCGTTAGCGGGAGGGAGGACCGGGGAGCTGTTTTTT.

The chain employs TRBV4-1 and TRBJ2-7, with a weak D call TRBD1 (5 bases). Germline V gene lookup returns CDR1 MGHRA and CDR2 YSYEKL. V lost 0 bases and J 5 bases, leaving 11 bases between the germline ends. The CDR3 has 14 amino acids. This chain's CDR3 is CASSQDHLRDEQYF. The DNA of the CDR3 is TGCGCCAGCAGCCAAGACCACCTCAGGGACGAGCAGTACTTC.

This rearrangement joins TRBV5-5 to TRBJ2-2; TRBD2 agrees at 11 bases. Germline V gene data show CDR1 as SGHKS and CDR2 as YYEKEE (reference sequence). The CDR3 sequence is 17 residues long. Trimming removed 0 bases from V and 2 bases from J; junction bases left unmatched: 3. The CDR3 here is CASSLELAGVNTGELFF. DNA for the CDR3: TGTGCCAGCAGCTTGGAACTAGCGGGGGTTAACACCGGGGAGCTGTTTTTT. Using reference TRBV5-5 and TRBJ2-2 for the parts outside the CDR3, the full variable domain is DAGVTQSPTHLIKTRGQQVTLRCSPISGHKSVSWYQQVLGQGPQFIFQYYEKEERGRGNFPDRFSARQFPNYSSELNVNALLLGDSALYLCASSLELAGVNTGELFFGEGSRLTVL.